This TCR beta chain was sequenced during a study of naive and memory T cell subsets. Study observations and caveats: Diversity fell and Gini index rose from naive through CM, EM, EMRA.

This clonotype was recorded a few times. Its specificity is not known. The CDR3 runs 13 residues. V lost 2 bases, J lost 8 bases, and 10 bases lay in between. The germline V gene encodes CDR1 SGHTA and CDR2 FQGNSA. Two oligonucleotides, mixed equimolar, formed the beta constant-region primer covering TRBC1 and TRBC2. The ligated cDNA underwent four PCR rounds using SP2 and nested alpha and beta constant-region primers. TCRdb re-called the UMI-ligation and nested PCR reads with MiXCR, one entry per CDR3 protein. The sample contains tens of thousands of distinct CDR3 sequences, 8.5% to 10% of which appear only once.

J is TRBJ2-1 and V is TRBV7-2; D gene ambiguous. The specimen sequenced was central memory CD8+ T cells from blood. This clonotype originated in a human donor in good health. Here the CDR3 reads CASSLSASHEQFF. Written as DNA, the CDR3 is TGTGCCAGCAGCTTATCAGCTTCCCATGAGCAGTTCTTC.